Shown below are 29 T cell receptor beta chains from a single sample sequenced in a study of lymphopenia after photon versus proton radiotherapy (dated by TCRdb to about 2019). The method behind the library was the immunoSEQ multiplex PCR assay. TCRdb holds this immuneACCESS table with in-frame rearrangements only. Some clones are missing; in checked studies, unresolved V genes explain under half, and the rest has no known cause. The sample has tens of thousands of clones on record, under 95% of them singletons. Roughly 3% of the sample is held by the ten biggest clonotypes. The starting material was peripheral blood, obtained from a patient treated with photon-based radiotherapy. The receptors derive from a woman aged 65 to 85 with pancreatic cancer.

J is TRBJ1-6 and V is TRBV18; D gene ambiguous. Trimming stripped 0 bases from V and 6 bases from J, with 0 bases between. Per germline, CDR1 KGHSH and CDR2 LQKENI. There are 12 residues in the CDR3. The CDR3 region is CASSPPNSPLHF. The CDR3 DNA reads as TGTGCCAGCTCACCACCTAATTCACCCCTCCACTTT.

The chain employs TRBV28 and TRBJ1-1; D ambiguous. CDR1 is MDHEN, CDR2 SYDVKM, per germline. This CDR3 is 17 amino acids long. The V and J ends lost 3 bases and 1 base respectively, with 18 bases between them. CDR3 in amino acids: CASSLGLAIQGNTEAFF. The CDR3, as DNA: TGTGCCAGCAGTTTGGGCTTGGCCATCCAAGGGAACACTGAAGCTTTCTTT. The full variable domain, completed using reference TRBV28 and TRBJ1-1, is DVKVTQSSRYLVKRTGEKVFLECVQDMDHENMFWYRQDPGLGLRLIYFSYDVKMKEKGDIPEGYSVSREKKERFSLILESASTNQTSMYLCASSLGLAIQGNTEAFFGQGTRLTVV.

V and J are TRBV6-1 and TRBJ1-3; 7 bases align to TRBD1. V gave up 6 bases and J gave up 0 bases; unmatched junction bases: 2. This CDR3 has 14 amino acids. In germline, CDR1 is MNHNS, CDR2 SASEGT. The DNA of the CDR3 is TGTGCCAGCAGGGAGGGGGCCTCTGGAAACACCATATATTTT. Its translation is CASREGASGNTIYF.

The gene calls are TRBV28 and TRBJ1-2; 7 nucleotides agree with TRBD1. Trimming removed 6 bases from V and 6 bases from J; junction bases left unmatched: 13. This CDR3 contains 15 residues. Germline values: CDR1 MDHEN, CDR2 SYDVKM. CDR3: CASSQPPSGTDGYTF. Here the CDR3 DNA reads TGTGCCAGCAGCCAACCACCCAGCGGGACAGATGGCTACACCTTC.

This clone appeared a few times. The rearrangement joins TRBV5-6 to TRBJ1-1; TRBD1 matches 7 bases. Trimming at V came to 3 bases and at J to 3 bases, leaving 11 bases not matched to a gene. This CDR3 region has 16 residues. CDR1 and CDR2 from the germline V gene are SGHDT and YYEEEE. CDR3 protein: CASSSITGAGDTEAFF. CDR3 nucleotide sequence: TGTGCCAGCAGCTCAATAACAGGGGCGGGGGACACTGAAGCTTTCTTT.

V is TRBV12-5 and J is TRBJ1-1; tentatively, D is TRBD1 (5 bases). CDR1 and CDR2 (germline): LGHNT, FRNRAP. V lost 6 bases and J lost 1, with 9 bases in between. This CDR3 contains 13 residues. The CDR3 nucleotides are TGTGCTAGTGGGATCAGGGAGAACACTGAAGCTTTCTTT. This gives the protein CASGIRENTEAFF.

This chain links TRBV5-4 with TRBJ1-2, with TRBD1 identical over 10 bases. This CDR3 contains 14 residues. Germline CDR1 reads SGHNT; CDR2 reads YYREEE (reference sequence). The junction had 6 bases not matched to a gene; V was cut back by 4 bases and J by 6 bases. CDR3 bases: TGTGCCAGCAGCCCGTTGACAGGGGGCGATGGCTACACCTTC. Amino acid sequence: CASSPLTGGDGYTF.

V gene TRBV4-2 combines with J gene TRBJ2-3; D may be TRBD2 (6 bases). Trimming cost V 3 bases and J 4 bases, with 11 bases left between them. The CDR3 contains 14 residues. Germline V lookup: CDR1 LGHNA, CDR2 YNFKEQ. CDR3 nucleotides: TGTGCCAGCAGCCAGGGACTGGGGTCAGATACGCAGTATTTT. Translated: CASSQGLGSDTQYF.

This chain uses TRBV27 with TRBJ2-7; 7 positions agree with TRBD1. Germline loops: CDR1 MNHEY, CDR2 SMNVEV (reference sequence). There are 14 residues in the CDR3. Trimming at V came to 6 bases and at J to 2 bases, leaving 7 bases not matched to a gene. CDR3 DNA: TGTGCCAGCAGCCCAGGACAGGCTGCCTACGAGCAGTACTTC. Protein: CASSPGQAAYEQYF.

J is TRBJ2-7 and V is TRBV18; no definite D call. In germline, CDR1 is KGHSH, CDR2 LQKENI. CDR3 length: 12 amino acids. V lost 4 bases, J lost 4 bases, and 8 bases lay in between. Here the CDR3 DNA reads TGTGCCAGCTCACTAGTGGTATACGAGCAGTACTTC. It translates to CASSLVVYEQYF.

This clone was seen only once. V and J are TRBV4-1 and TRBJ2-3; D unresolved. The CDR3 contains 15 residues. Germline V gene lookup returns CDR1 MGHRA and CDR2 YSYEKL. Trimming took off 0 bases at V and 1 base at J, with 8 bases between the two ends. CDR3 residues: CASSQDISGTDTQYF. DNA for the CDR3: TGCGCCAGCAGCCAAGATATAAGCGGCACAGATACGCAGTATTTT.

The chain is built from TRBV7-2 and TRBJ2-1; TRBD2 matches 7 bases. The J segment lost 7 bases and the V segment lost 1 base, leaving 16 bases of the junction unmatched. CDR1 SGHTA and CDR2 FQGNSA come from the germline V gene. There are 18 residues in the CDR3. The CDR3 DNA reads TGTGCCAGCAGCTTAGAGTCCTGGGGGGAGGGAAGAAGGAATGAGCAGTTCTTC. Its protein is CASSLESWGEGRRNEQFF.

This chain joins TRBV28 and TRBJ1-4; 9 nucleotides line up with TRBD1. Germline CDR1 is MDHEN and CDR2 is SYDVKM. The J segment lost 5 bases and the V segment lost 5 bases, leaving 6 bases of the junction unmatched. The CDR3 loop spans 15 amino acids. The CDR3 nucleotides read TGTGCCAGCAGTCCAGCTGACAGGGGGAATGAAAAACTGTTTTTT. It encodes CASSPADRGNEKLFF.

Only one count was recorded for this clone. The genes are TRBV28 and TRBJ1-2; maybe TRBD1 (5 bases). Germline assignment: CDR1 MDHEN and CDR2 SYDVKM. The ends were cut back, 3 bases at V and 0 bases at J, with 11 bases in the middle. This CDR3 has 15 residues. CDR3: CASSLGQRSNYGYTF. In DNA, the CDR3 is TGTGCCAGCAGTTTGGGGCAGCGGTCTAACTATGGCTACACCTTC.

The chain joins TRBV7-8 to TRBJ2-7, with D possibly matching TRBD2 (6 bases). Trimming took off 5 bases at V and 0 bases at J, with 11 bases between the two ends. CDR1 and CDR2 from the germline V gene are SGHVS and FQNEAQ. This CDR3 contains 14 residues. CDR3 residues: CASSLSSASYEQYF. The CDR3 nucleotides read TGTGCCAGCAGCCTGTCTAGCGCCTCCTACGAGCAGTACTTC.

The CDR3 region has the DNA TGTGCCAGCAGTCGACGGACAGGGGGAAGAGCTTTCTTT. This translates into CASSRRTGGRAFF. The chain joins TRBV28 to TRBJ1-1; 10 bases align to TRBD1. Trimming cost V 5 bases and J 10 bases; bases outside gene matches: 7. The CDR3 extends over 13 amino acids. The germline V gene encodes CDR1 MDHEN and CDR2 SYDVKM.

V gene TRBV27 combines with J gene TRBJ1-2, with a tentative D call TRBD1 (6 bases). The V gene's germline CDR1 is MNHEY and CDR2 SMNVEV (reference sequence). Trimming removed 6 bases at V and 0 bases at J, with 14 bases between. The length of the CDR3 is 15 residues. CDR3: CASRERWTANYGYTF. DNA of the CDR3: TGTGCCAGCAGGGAACGATGGACAGCTAACTATGGCTACACCTTC.

V usage is TRBV6-6 and J usage is TRBJ1-1; possible D gene TRBD1, 6 bases. This CDR3 comprises 13 residues. Germline loops: CDR1 MNHNY, CDR2 SVGAGI (reference sequence). With 8 bases removed from V and 1 base from J, the gap between germline ends came to 11 bases. In DNA, the CDR3 is TGTGCCAGCGGGGGGCCAGGGAACACTGAAGCTTTCTTT. Its translation: CASGGPGNTEAFF.

The chain has TRBV7-8 and TRBJ2-5; no firm D call. This CDR3 is 14 amino acids long. Germline CDR1 reads SGHVS; CDR2 reads FQNEAQ. V lost 5 bases and J lost 3, with 13 bases in between. CDR3 amino acids: CASSQYSREETQYF. DNA of the CDR3: TGTGCCAGCAGCCAGTATTCCAGAGAAGAGACCCAGTACTTC. The full variable domain, its missing parts supplied by reference TRBV7-8 and TRBJ2-5, is GAGVSQSPRYKVAKRGQDVALRCDPISGHVSLFWYQQALGQGPEFLTYFQNEAQLDKSGLPSDRFFAERPEGSVSTLKIQRTQQEDSAVYLCASSQYSREETQYFGPGTRLLVL.

The count of this clone is one. The genes are TRBV6-6 and TRBJ2-5; 7 bases agree with TRBD1. V shed 2 bases and J 4 bases; nucleotides not matched to a gene: 4. CDR3 length: 14 residues. Germline values: CDR1 MNHNY, CDR2 SVGAGI (reference sequence). CDR3 amino acids: CASSYPTGLETQYF. CDR3 sequence (DNA): TGTGCCAGCAGTTACCCGACAGGGTTAGAGACCCAGTACTTC.

The chain links TRBV4-2 to TRBJ2-7, with 8 bases matching TRBD2. Trimming at V came to 0 bases and at J to 9 bases, leaving 10 bases not matched to a gene. CDR1 is LGHNA, CDR2 YNFKEQ, per germline. The CDR3 is 15 residues long. CDR3 coding DNA: TGTGCCAGCAGCCAAGAGACCGGGACTAGTGGCGGGCAGTACTTC. Amino acid sequence: CASSQETGTSGGQYF.

This chain connects TRBV19 to TRBJ1-5; D unclear. V was trimmed by 5 bases and J by 7 bases, leaving 15 bases between them. The CDR3 is made up of 14 amino acids. Germline V lookup: CDR1 LNHDA, CDR2 SQIVND (reference sequence). CDR3 coding DNA: TGTGCCAGTAGTGTGACCTACACCGGGCAGCCCCAGCATTTT. Translation: CASSVTYTGQPQHF.

The chain uses TRBV6-1 and TRBJ2-1, with D perhaps matching TRBD2 (6 bases). V lost 1 base and J lost 3, with 13 bases in between. Germline V lookup: CDR1 MNHNS, CDR2 SASEGT. The CDR3 runs 16 residues. The chain's CDR3 is CASSEGLVSYYNEQFF. The CDR3 DNA follows: TGTGCCAGCAGTGAAGGACTAGTTTCGTACTACAATGAGCAGTTCTTC.

This chain joins TRBV11-2 and TRBJ2-3; D may be TRBD1 (6 bases). CDR3 length: 14 residues. The germline gives CDR1 SGHAT, CDR2 FQNNGV. Between the trimmed V and J ends, which lost 5 bases and 7 bases, there was a span of 16 bases. This CDR3 is CASSHKGVVNTQYF. As DNA, the CDR3 is TGTGCCAGCAGCCATAAGGGGGTCGTAAATACGCAGTATTTT.

This chain joins TRBV5-1 and TRBJ1-2, with a possible D match to TRBD1 (6 bases). Germline values: CDR1 SGHRS, CDR2 YFSETQ. Trimming removed 4 bases at V and 1 base at J, with 8 bases between. This CDR3 is 13 amino acids long. The CDR3 bases are TGCGCCAGCAGCCCGGACAGTAACTATGGCTACACCTTC. Translated, it gives CASSPDSNYGYTF. Full variable domain (remainder filled in from reference TRBV5-1 and TRBJ1-2): KAGVTQTPRYLIKTRGQQVTLSCSPISGHRSVSWYQQTPGQGLQFLFEYFSETQRNKGNFPGRFSGRQFSNSRSEMNVSTLELGDSALYLCASSPDSNYGYTFGSGTRLTVV.

The rearrangement joins TRBV28 to TRBJ1-3, with TRBD1 matching 7 bases. This CDR3 comprises 15 residues. J lost 1 base, V lost 5 bases, and 5 bases had no gene match. Looked up from germline, CDR1 is MDHEN and CDR2 is SYDVKM. The CDR3 sequence is CASSPTDRSGNTIYF. The DNA of the CDR3 is TGTGCCAGCAGTCCCACGGACAGGTCTGGAAACACCATATATTTT.

The chain uses TRBV6-5 and TRBJ2-7, with D tentatively TRBD1 or TRBD2 (8 bases each). Trimming cost V 5 bases and J 3 bases, with 17 bases left between them. Germline values: CDR1 MNHEY, CDR2 SVGAGI. This CDR3 spans 15 amino acids. The CDR3 protein is CASSTGGTGGYEQYF. The CDR3, as DNA: TGTGCCAGCAGTACGGGGGGGACAGGCGGCTACGAGCAGTACTTC.

The chain recombines TRBV7-2 with TRBJ1-3; TRBD1 matches 8 bases. Germline CDR1 reads SGHTA; CDR2 reads FQGNSA. J was trimmed by 4 bases and V by 5 bases; bases with no gene match: 7. The CDR3 has 15 residues. The CDR3 nucleotides are TGTGCCAGCAGCGCTAGGACAGGGTTGGGAAACACCATATATTTT. It translates to CASSARTGLGNTIYF.

The gene calls are TRBV18 and TRBJ1-5; tentative D call: TRBD1 (6 bases). The CDR3 loop spans 15 amino acids. V was clipped by 0 bases and J by 4 bases, with 10 bases between them. Germline V gene data show CDR1 as KGHSH and CDR2 as LQKENI. The CDR3 loop is CASSPPGGPNQPQHF. The CDR3 nucleotides read TGTGCCAGCTCACCACCAGGGGGTCCTAATCAGCCCCAGCATTTT.